This is a list of T cell receptor beta chains from one sample in a study of sequential checkpoint blockade in melanoma. Repertoires were generated with immunoSEQ multiplex PCR, while TCRdb's copy carries only in-frame clones and drops some. The sample lists around 12,000 clones, roughly two thirds occurring once. The specimen was CD8+ T cells sorted from blood (inferred from file names), collected from a patient given nivolumab and ipilimumab in sequence. Receptors originate from a human donor with melanoma. Each CDR3 is given with its conserved first and last residue. The D gene is left open where the match is weak. Expanded clones get a size class; other rows say once, few or many, or leave the size out.

>few|TRBV5-5|TRBJ2-7|TRBD2
TGTGCCAGCAGCCCGGGGGGGTTCGAGCAGTACTTC
CASSPGGFEQYF
>NA|TRBV2|TRBJ2-5|TRBD1
TGTGCCAGCAGTGGGGACAGGGAACAAGAGACCCAGTACTTC
CASSGDREQETQYF
>NA|TRBV5-1|TRBJ1-4|NA
TGCGCCAGCAGCGGTTCGACAGCCGCTAATGAAAAACTGTTTTTT
CASSGSTAANEKLFF
>NA|TRBV7-2|TRBJ2-7|TRBD2
TGTGCCAGCAGCCCCGGACTAGCGGTCTACGAGCAGTACTTC
CASSPGLAVYEQYF
>few|TRBV28|TRBJ1-1|NA
TGTGCCAGCAGTCAGATCTCCGACACTGAAGCTTTCTTT
CASSQISDTEAFF
>NA|TRBV4-1|TRBJ2-2|NA
TGCGCCAGCAGCCATGGCGATCATGGGCGATCTACGAACACCGGGGAGCTGTTTTTT
CASSHGDHGRSTNTGELFF
>NA|TRBV5-6|TRBJ2-1|NA
TGTGCCAGCAGCTTGTTAGGGGCGATTGTTGAGCAGTTCTTC
CASSLLGAIVEQFF
>NA|TRBV9|TRBJ2-5|TRBD2
TGTGCCAGCAGCGTGGATAGCGGGGGGGCAGGGGAGACCCAGTACTTC
CASSVDSGGAGETQYF
>NA|TRBV5-1|TRBJ1-1|NA
TGCGCCAGCAGCTTGACAGGGCGGGACACTGAAGCTTTCTTT
CASSLTGRDTEAFF
>few|TRBV7-8|TRBJ2-5|TRBD2
TGTGCCAGCAGCTTCCGACTAGCGGGGGCTCAAGAGACCCAGTACTTC
CASSFRLAGAQETQYF
>NA|TRBV7-6|TRBJ2-1|TRBD2
TGTGCCAGCAGCCTGCACCGGGACTACCATCAGTTCTTC
CASSLHRDYHQFF
>NA|TRBV6-5|TRBJ1-2|NA
TGTGCCAGCAGTTACTCGGGGGGTGATGGCTACACCTTC
CASSYSGGDGYTF
>NA|TRBV11-1|TRBJ2-1|TRBD2
TGTGCCAGCAGCTTACTTCATGGACTAGCGGGCCAGAATGAGCAGTTCTTC
CASSLLHGLAGQNEQFF
>NA|TRBV5-6|TRBJ1-1|TRBD1
TGTGCCAGCAGCTTGGTTAGAGGGGGCTTTAGTGGGAACACTGAAGCTTTCTTT
CASSLVRGGFSGNTEAFF
>NA|TRBV6-1|TRBJ2-7|NA
TGTGCCAGCAGTGAAGCATCGGGACTTCTACGACAGCAGTACTTC
CASSEASGLLRQQYF
>NA|TRBV19|TRBJ1-3|TRBD1
TGTGCCAGTAGTGAGATAGACAGGGGGGCTGGAAACACCATATATTTT
CASSEIDRGAGNTIYF
>NA|TRBV13|TRBJ2-7|TRBD1
TGTGCCAGCAGCCAGGGACAGGGAAGGGGCTACGAGCAGTACTTC
CASSQGQGRGYEQYF
>NA|TRBV5-6|TRBJ2-5|NA
TGTGCCAGCAGCTTGGGGGGAGGCCAAGAGACCCAGTACTTC
CASSLGGGQETQYF
>NA|TRBV29-1|TRBJ1-1|NA
TGCAGCGTTGAGACAGCGAGACTTGAAGCTTTCTTT
CSVETARLEAFF
>NA|TRBV7-6|TRBJ2-7|NA
TGTGCCAGCAGCCTCGGGACTTCTCCCAGCTACGAGCAGTACTTC
CASSLGTSPSYEQYF
>NA|TRBV30|TRBJ1-1|TRBD1
TGTGCCTGGAACCCCCTGGGGACAGGGGACACTGAAGCTTTCTTT
CAWNPLGTGDTEAFF
>NA|TRBV27|TRBJ2-7|NA
TGTGCCAGCAGTTTAACCCGGACAGACTCCTACGAGCAGTACTTC
CASSLTRTDSYEQYF
>NA|TRBV27|TRBJ2-4|TRBD1
TGTGCCAGCAGTCCGTGGACAGGGGGAGACATTCAGTACTTC
CASSPWTGGDIQYF
>medium-sized|TRBV4-1|TRBJ2-7|NA
TGCGCCAGCAGCCAAGAACCCCCAGGCCAGTTCTTTTACGAGCAGTACTTC
CASSQEPPGQFFYEQYF
>NA|TRBV13|TRBJ2-1|TRBD2
TGTGCCAGCAGCTTAGGAGCGGGAGGGTGGAATGAGCAGTTCTTC
CASSLGAGGWNEQFF
>NA|TRBV5-4|TRBJ2-7|NA
TGTGCCAGCAGCCCAAAGAAAGGACAAACCTACGAGCAGTACTTC
CASSPKKGQTYEQYF
>NA|TRBV27|TRBJ2-7|NA
TGTGCCAGTAGCGGTAGGGAGCAGGGCTACGAGCAGTACTTC
CASSGREQGYEQYF
>few|TRBV2|TRBJ1-2|NA
TGTGCCAGCAGTGAAGATCCGCGGGCGATTAACTATGGCTACACCTTC
CASSEDPRAINYGYTF
>once|TRBV10-3|TRBJ2-5|TRBD2
TGTGCCATCAGTGACCGAGCGGGGGGGCCCAAGGTGACCCAGTACTTC
CAISDRAGGPKVTQYF
>few|TRBV5-6|TRBJ2-7|NA
TGTGCCAGCAGTGAGGGTTCCTACGAGCAGTACTTC
CASSEGSYEQYF
>few|TRBV10-3|TRBJ2-7|TRBD2
TGTGCCGCCCGAACTAGCGGGAGCTCCTACGAGCAGTACTTC
CAARTSGSSYEQYF
>NA|TRBV9|TRBJ1-1|TRBD1
TGTGCCAGCAGCCCCCGGGGGACAGGGGCCTACACTGAAGCTTTCTTT
CASSPRGTGAYTEAFF
>NA|TRBV13|TRBJ1-3|TRBD1
TGTGCCAGCAGCAATACAGGGGGTGGAAACACCATATATTTT
CASSNTGGGNTIYF
>NA|TRBV28|TRBJ2-3|NA
TGTGCCAGCAGTTGGCCGGCGGGCGGAGGCCCAGATACGCAGTATTTT
CASSWPAGGGPDTQYF
>NA|TRBV6-5|TRBJ2-1|NA
TGTGCCAGCAGCCCCACACTAGCCGCCTACAATGAGCAGTTCTTC
CASSPTLAAYNEQFF
>NA|TRBV13|TRBJ1-2|NA
TGTGCCAGCAGCACCCGGGGACAACAAAACTATGGCTACACCTTC
CASSTRGQQNYGYTF
>once|TRBV28|TRBJ2-7|NA
TGTGCCAGCAGTTTTCCTAGGACTCTCTCCGAGCAGTACTTC
CASSFPRTLSEQYF
>NA|TRBV11-3|TRBJ2-7|TRBD1
TGTGCCAGCAGCATGGCGCGACAGGGGACCCCCTCCTACGAGCAGTACTTC
CASSMARQGTPSYEQYF
>NA|TRBV7-6|TRBJ2-3|NA
TGTGCCAGCAGCTCCGCGGGTGGGGTTGGAGATACGCAGTATTTT
CASSSAGGVGDTQYF
>NA|TRBV5-8|TRBJ1-6|NA
TGTGCCAGCAGCTTGGAGTCAGGATTTAATTCACCCCTCCACTTT
CASSLESGFNSPLHF
>few|TRBV28|TRBJ2-1|NA
TGTGCCAGCAGTCCGGGGAATGAGCAGTTCTTC
CASSPGNEQFF
>NA|TRBV2|TRBJ2-7|TRBD1
TGTGCCAGCAGTCCCCCCGGGACAGGGTATGCGCGGGAGCAGTACTTC
CASSPPGTGYAREQYF
>once|TRBV28|TRBJ2-6|NA
TGTGCCAGCAGTTTTTCCCGTCGGGGAATTGCTGGGGCCAACGTCCTGACTTTC
CASSFSRRGIAGANVLTF
>NA|TRBV30|TRBJ2-1|NA
TGTGCCTGGAGTGATGACAGAAACAATGAGCAGTTCTTC
CAWSDDRNNEQFF
>NA|TRBV12-5|TRBJ2-3|NA
TGTGCTAGTGGTTTCGGGGGCACAGATACGCAGTATTTT
CASGFGGTDTQYF